The clone carrying this T cell receptor beta chain qualifies as large. V gave up 7 bases and J gave up 8 bases, with 17 bases separating them. The CDR3 loop spans 14 amino acids. CDR1 and CDR2 (germline): KGHDR, SFDVKD. Sorting of live CD3+CD8+TCRalphabeta+ cells by PD-1 and/or TIGIT gave four subsets. TCR libraries were prepared from approximately 15 ng of total RNA with the QIAseq Immune Repertoire TCR panel. TCRdb reprocessed the reads via MiXCR and lists one record per CDR3 protein. The repertoire holds 300 or so distinct CDR3 sequences, with over 9.5% as singletons. This specimen comes from a study of circulating CD8 cells and anti-PD-1 response in melanoma. Study details: Patients received intravenous nivolumab, 3 mg/kg, every 2 weeks.

This sequence originates from a human donor with melanoma. V is TRBV24-1 and J is TRBJ2-1; the D gene could be TRBD1 or TRBD2 (5 bases each). The sequencing here drew on CD8+ T cells from PBMCs, taken at baseline or after one month of anti-PD-1 therapy (not recorded which). The CDR3 nucleotides read TGTGCCACCAGGTCCCGGGGCCGTGAGGATGAGCAGTTCTTC. Translated: CATRSRGREDEQFF.